The entry that follows covers one T cell receptor beta chain sequence. CDR1 is LNHNV, CDR2 YYDKDF, per germline (reference sequence). This CDR3 region has 16 residues. Between the trimmed V and J ends, which lost 0 bases and 5 bases, there was a span of 17 bases. The sample belongs to a study of patients and donors after allogeneic stem cell transplantation. TCRdb fed the RT-PCR reads into MiXCR, producing one record per CDR3 protein. The sample has about a million distinct CDR3 sequences; roughly 18% are singletons. This sequence joins TRBV15 and TRBJ2-7, with D hard to call. Sequencing was done on a sample of blood, either unsorted or a sorted T cell fraction (not recorded which). The TCR comes from a human donor who was either an allogeneic HSCT recipient or a stem cell or donor lymphocyte infusion donor (not recorded which). It is not recorded whose cells these are; they may come from a transplant donor. Here the CDR3 reads CATSRDRFASPHEQYF. The CDR3 DNA follows: TGTGCCACCAGCAGAGATCGGTTTGCCTCCCCCCACGAGCAGTACTTC.